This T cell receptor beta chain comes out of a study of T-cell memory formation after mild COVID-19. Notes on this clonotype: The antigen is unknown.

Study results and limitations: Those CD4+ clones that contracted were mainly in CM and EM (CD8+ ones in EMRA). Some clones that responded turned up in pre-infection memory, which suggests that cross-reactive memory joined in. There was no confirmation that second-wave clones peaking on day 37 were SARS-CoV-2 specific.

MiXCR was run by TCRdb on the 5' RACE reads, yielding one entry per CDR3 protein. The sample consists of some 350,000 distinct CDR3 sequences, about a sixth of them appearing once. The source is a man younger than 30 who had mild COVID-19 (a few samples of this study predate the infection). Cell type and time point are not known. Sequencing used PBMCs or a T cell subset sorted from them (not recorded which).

CDR3 nucleotides: TGTGCCAGCGGCAGCGGGGATCGGGCGTCTGGCTACACCTTC. Its protein product is CASGSGDRASGYTF. The V gene is TRBV3-2, the J gene TRBJ1-2. TRBV3-2 constitutes a pseudogene. The CDR3 loop spans 14 amino acids.